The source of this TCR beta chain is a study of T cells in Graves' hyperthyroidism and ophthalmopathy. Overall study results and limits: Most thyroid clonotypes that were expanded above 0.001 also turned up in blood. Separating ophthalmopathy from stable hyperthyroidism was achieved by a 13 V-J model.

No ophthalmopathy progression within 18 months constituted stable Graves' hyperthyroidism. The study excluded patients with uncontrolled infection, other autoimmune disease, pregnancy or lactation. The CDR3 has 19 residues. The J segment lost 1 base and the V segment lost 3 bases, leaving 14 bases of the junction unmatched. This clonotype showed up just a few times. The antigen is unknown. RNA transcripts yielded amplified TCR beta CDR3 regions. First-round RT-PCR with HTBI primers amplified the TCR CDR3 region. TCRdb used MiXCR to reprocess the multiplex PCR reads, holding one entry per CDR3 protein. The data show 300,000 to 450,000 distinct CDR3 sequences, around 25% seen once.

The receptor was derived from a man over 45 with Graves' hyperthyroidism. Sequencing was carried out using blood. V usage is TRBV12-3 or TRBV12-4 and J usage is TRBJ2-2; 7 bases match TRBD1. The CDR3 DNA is TGTGCCAGCAGTTTTCGTACCCTAGGGACAGATAAGAACACCGGGGAGCTGTTTTTT. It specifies CASSFRTLGTDKNTGELFF.